These 4 T cell receptor beta chains were sequenced from one sample in a study of neoadjuvant anti-PD-1 for oral cavity cancer. Clones were sequenced by immunoSEQ multiplex PCR, and TCRdb holds only the in-frame ones, with some missing. The table records under 10,000 clones, approximately 61% of them present only once. The sample was tumor tissue, taken before nivolumab (anti-PD-1) treatment. The receptors originated from a person aged 35-79 years with oral cavity squamous cell carcinoma.

DNA of the CDR3: TGTGCCAGCAGCCCCGGAGGGCCCTCTGGGGCCAACGTCCTGACTTTC. It codes for CASSPGGPSGANVLTF. The chain employs TRBV7-3 and TRBJ2-6, with D tentatively TRBD2 (6 bases). Germline lookup yields CDR1 SGHTA and CDR2 FQGTGA. This CDR3 contains 16 residues. V lost 5 bases and J 0 bases, leaving 11 bases between the germline ends.

V gene TRBV11-3 combines with J gene TRBJ2-3; the match to TRBD2 covers 7 bases. CDR3 size: 15 residues. Per germline, CDR1 SGHNT and CDR2 YENEEA. The V segment lost 3 bases and the J segment 4 bases; nucleotides outside the gene matches: 7. CDR3 sequence reads: CASSLGGKSADTQYF. The DNA for the CDR3 is TGTGCCAGCAGCTTGGGGGGGAAAAGCGCAGATACGCAGTATTTT.

V usage is TRBV5-6 and J usage is TRBJ2-1, with D tentatively TRBD2 (6 bases). Germline CDR1 and CDR2: SGHDT and YYEEEE. The CDR3 has 14 residues. The V end was cut by 5 bases, the J end by 11 bases, with 20 bases between. In nucleotides, the CDR3 is TGTGCCAGCAGTTGGGACTGGCAGGGTACAAAGCAGTTCTTC. Protein product: CASSWDWQGTKQFF. Complete variable domain (other parts from reference TRBV5-6 and TRBJ2-1): DAGVTQSPTHLIKTRGQQVTLRCSPKSGHDTVSWYQQALGQGPQFIFQYYEEEERQRGNFPDRFSGHQFPNYSSELNVNALLLGDSALYLCASSWDWQGTKQFFGPGTRLTVL.

This chain connects TRBV5-4 to TRBJ2-7; 7 bases are shared with TRBD1. Germline V gene data show CDR1 as SGHNT and CDR2 as YYREEE (reference sequence). This CDR3 has 13 residues. Trimming removed 10 bases from V and 6 bases from J; junction bases left unmatched: 13. In DNA form, the CDR3 reads TGTGCCGGAACGACAGGGAATAATCGCGAGCAGTACTTC. It specifies CAGTTGNNREQYF.